This T cell receptor (beta chain) was recovered during a study of regulatory T cells in long-lasting Graves disease (dated by TCRdb to the early 2020s). About the full investigation: In the newly diagnosed Graves' disease group, patients had been taking antithyroid drugs for less than 3 months. This study used TCR sequencing and RNA sequencing of peripheral blood to compare persistent Graves' disease patients against newly diagnosed Graves' disease patients. The study was registered as a clinical trial and conducted in China. A total of 35 or so samples were covered by TCR sequencing, comprising about 13 persistent and 20 or so newly diagnosed Graves' disease patients.

Findings and caveats that apply to the study as a whole: Preferential use of TRBV28, TRBJ1-2 and TRBJ2-5 was observed in persistent disease, whereas TRBV20-1 and TRBJ2-1 were favored in newly diagnosed disease. Compared with newly diagnosed patients, persistent Graves' disease patients had lower TCR Shannon entropy and fewer highly expanded clones, which suggests clonal expansion. Patients with persistent disease shared more public clonotypes (around 2,700) than newly diagnosed patients did (966). The authors noted that the small sample size was a limitation that may lower accuracy. Sequencing and analysis were limited to the TCR beta chain. Peripheral blood alone was examined, since thyroid tissue, which constituted the primary lesion, could not be accessed.

Library prep was done by multiplex PCR. Sequencing relied on an Illumina HiSeq 4000. CDR3 regions were amplified by Arm-PCR with iRepertoire HTBI primers to construct TCR beta libraries. PCR products were gel purified before sequencing. Turning to the authors' computational methods: Gene usage analysis of CDR3 amino acid clonotypes used the 55 to 65 TRBV and some 15 TRBJ segments found across samples. Filtered high-quality paired reads were merged into contigs using COPE and FqMerger. BLAST was used to align contigs to IMGT TRBV, TRBD and TRBJ reference genes, and CDR3 was defined according to IMGT. Highly expanded clones were defined as clonotypes with a frequency above 0.1%. Repertoire diversity was measured by Shannon entropy, and V-J evenness by the Gini coefficient. A clonotype was considered public if more than one individual shared it. Clones were called with MiXCR by TCRdb after fastp trimmed the public reads at Q25, and only in-frame beta chains were retained. Identical CDR3 protein sequences are pooled into one entry, listed with their most common genes and DNA. The V and J calls shown here were made by TCRdb, not taken from the authors' results. The sample contains 300,000 to 400,000 distinct CDR3 sequences, over 15% of them found a single time. In total, the top ten clones hold roughly 27% of the sample.

Here V drops 6 bases and J drops 5 bases, and the junction holds 7 bases not matched to any gene. The CDR3, from cysteine to phenylalanine, totals 14 residues. The DNA shown is the 42-base CDR3, in frame from base 1. In the paper's terms, the time point label means: newly diagnosed GD, antithyroid drugs for less than 3 months. RNA was extracted from PBMCs in TRIzol for both TCR sequencing and RNA sequencing. The diagnosis of Graves' disease followed American Thyroid Association guidelines. Patients were recruited from an endocrinology department in Xi'an, China. From each patient, nine milliliters of peripheral blood was collected into an EDTA anticoagulant tube. Ficoll Paque Plus density gradient separation was used to isolate PBMCs, and no additional T cell sorting was done. An Agilent 2100 Bioanalyzer and agarose gel were used to check RNA quality, and a NanoDrop 2000 was used to measure RNA concentration.

This clonotype appeared a few times. Its specific antigen is unknown. Base qualities are not provided; no much larger clone lies one nucleotide away. The same sample was also used in a study of T cells in Graves' hyperthyroidism and ophthalmopathy. From the second report: Graves' hyperthyroidism was defined as stable when no progression to ophthalmopathy occurred over 18 months of follow-up. Hyperthyroidism patients were newly diagnosed, had a disease duration of under 2 months, and were aged 18 to 65 years. Patients with uncontrolled infections, other autoimmune diseases, pregnancy or lactation were excluded. Diagnoses were based on clinical symptoms, serum thyroxine and TRAb, thyroid ultrasound and orbital computed tomography. The TCR CDR3 was subjected to a first round of RT-PCR using the HTBI primer set and the Qiagen OneStep RT-PCR kit. Most expanded thyroid clonotypes (frequency above 0.001) were also found in blood, which suggests that blood repertoires may mirror thyroid immune responses. A 13 V-J signature model separated ophthalmopathy from stable hyperthyroidism, with 87.88% sensitivity and 81.08% specificity in cross-validation and 80%/75% in testing. In validation, progression to ophthalmopathy was predicted by the model with 55% to 71% sensitivity and nearly 75% specificity, a median of approximately 6.5 months before onset. A discovery cohort of roughly 100 patients, roughly 40 with Graves' ophthalmopathy and approximately 55 with stable Graves' hyperthyroidism, was used to find distinguishing TCR V-J signatures. Prospective prediction of ophthalmopathy was tested in an independent validation cohort of approximately 18 hyperthyroidism patients and 17 patients who later progressed to ophthalmopathy. The 100 or so discovery patients were divided at random into training and test sets in a 7:3 ratio. The study also compared thyroid tissue and blood T-cell repertoires from more than 5 Graves' hyperthyroidism patients. Following sampling, methimazole starting at 30 mg daily was given to hyperthyroidism patients, and high-dose intravenous methylprednisolone was given to ophthalmopathy patients. A second multiplex PCR round built the libraries, followed by size selection and purification. The libraries were sequenced on an Illumina HiSeq2000 using paired-end 100 bp reads. Raw data were processed with SOAPnuke, discarding reads with adapters, uncalled bases, mean Phred below 15, or no exact constant-primer or identifier match. COPE v1.2.5 was used to merge the high-quality paired reads, and each unique nucleotide sequence was defined as a clonotype. Clonotypes were aligned to IMGT TRBV, TRBD and TRBJ reference segments using MiTCR v1.1. The analysis was restricted to V-J combinations with a frequency above 0.0001, which together covered just over 98% of the repertoires. A TCS score was defined as the ratio of F50 (clonal expansion) to E x V (chaos), with BLOSUM62-based TCRdist applied between CDR3 peptides within each V-J. Welch's t-statistics and random forest reduced some 510 V-J features to 13, which were used in a naive Bayes classifier (R e1071). No statistical method was used to fix the sample size in advance, and group allocation was not hidden from the investigators. TCR Vbeta CDR3 sequencing of 120 to 150 peripheral blood samples (over 40 ophthalmopathy, over 70 hyperthyroidism and some 17 progressor patients) is reported in the paper.

The TCR comes from a man aged 40-50 years with Graves disease. Donor details come from another sample of the same person, matched by shared clones. Here the chain combines TRBV12-3 or TRBV12-4 and TRBJ2-5; TRBD2 agrees with 9 junctional bases. The sample here was peripheral blood mononuclear cells (PBMCs), taken at new diagnosis, from a patient treated with antithyroid drugs. The DNA is TGTGCCAGCAGGTCAGCGGGGGGCGGGGAGACCCAGTACTTC. This gives the protein CASRSAGGGETQYF.